This T cell receptor (beta chain) was captured by sequencing in a study of T cell repertoires in cytomegalovirus infection. Study at large: Public TCR beta signature analysis indicated the presence of both CMV infection and matching HLA type. Findings and limits, study-wide: Clonotypes of TCR beta that were HLA-C-restricted and CMV-specific dominated the ex vivo response. Carriage of CMV together with the relevant HLA was identifiable through cumulative public TCR beta family frequency.

MiXCR, applied by TCRdb to the reads, yields one record per CDR3 protein. The sample lists around 530,000 distinct CDR3 sequences; more than 25% were seen once. This clonotype was counted a few times. Antigen specificity is unknown. V lost 3 bases to trimming and J lost 0 bases, with 5 bases between them. Germline V gene data show CDR1 as LNHDA and CDR2 as SQIVND (reference sequence). The CDR3 extends over 13 amino acids. The material sequenced was PBMCs. The chain uses TRBV19 and TRBJ1-1, with D uncertain. This clonotype originated in a human donor in good health (CMV status not recorded). Some clones in this sample may be carry-over from other donors' samples. The CDR3 reads CASSIVLNTEAFF. The CDR3 DNA sequence: TGTGCCAGTAGTATTGTGTTGAACACTGAAGCTTTCTTT.